These 7 T cell receptor beta chains were all obtained from the same sample, sequenced in a study of cytomegalovirus exposure and HLA in healthy donors. Method: immunoSEQ multiplex PCR; TCRdb's copy keeps in-frame clones and lacks some. Of roughly 65,000 clones in the sample, 90% to 95% are singletons; the top ten hold about 3%. Source material: PBMCs. All receptors come from a man aged 18 to 35 in good health and CMV-seronegative.

This clone has a single count. The J gene is TRBJ2-1, the V gene TRBV7-6; 8 positions match TRBD2. The CDR3 has 12 residues. Germline V gene data show CDR1 as SGHVS and CDR2 as FNYEAQ. The ends lost 5 bases at V and 8 bases at J; junction bases unmatched: 2. CDR3 sequence reads: CASSRGGYEQFF. The CDR3, as DNA: TGTGCCAGCAGCCGGGGGGGCTATGAGCAGTTCTTC.

Only one count was recorded for this clone. The chain uses TRBV7-2 and TRBJ2-1, with 11 bases lining up with TRBD2. The CDR3 has 15 residues. Trimming cost V 2 bases and J 6 bases; bases outside gene matches: 3. The germline CDR1 and CDR2 sequences are SGHTA and FQGNSA. The CDR3: CASSLTLAGVNEQFF. The CDR3 DNA sequence: TGTGCCAGCAGCTTAACACTAGCGGGAGTCAATGAGCAGTTCTTC.

The V gene is TRBV30, the J gene TRBJ2-3; weak D call: TRBD2 (6 bases). The CDR3 runs to 14 residues. CDR1 is GTSNPN, CDR2 SVGIG, per germline (reference sequence). Trimming stripped 4 bases from V and 2 bases from J, with 13 bases between. The CDR3 bases are TGTGCCTGGACCAGTCGGGGGACCACAGATACGCAGTATTTT. It encodes CAWTSRGTTDTQYF.

This sequence joins TRBV6-5 and TRBJ2-7, with TRBD2 identical over 10 bases. Germline V CDR1 and CDR2: MNHEY, SVGAGI. Trimming at V came to 6 bases and at J to 4 bases, leaving 3 bases not matched to a gene. CDR3 size: 13 residues. The CDR3 region is CASRILAGYEQYF. The CDR3 DNA reads TGTGCCAGCAGAATACTAGCGGGGTACGAGCAGTACTTC.

The sample holds one count of this clone. This chain connects TRBV6-5 to TRBJ2-4; 8 bases are a match to TRBD1. With 6 bases clipped from V and 4 bases from J, the junction kept 8 bases outside the gene matches. The V gene's germline CDR1 is MNHEY and CDR2 SVGAGI. The CDR3 runs 15 residues. In DNA form, the CDR3 reads TGTGCCAGCAGCCCTGGACAGGGTGTAAAAAACATTCAGTACTTC. This translates into CASSPGQGVKNIQYF.

The chain has TRBV5-1 and TRBJ2-2, with D perhaps TRBD1 (5 bases). The CDR3 is 16 residues long. Germline lookup yields CDR1 SGHRS and CDR2 YFSETQ. V was clipped by 0 bases and J by 3 bases, with 12 bases between them. CDR3 coding DNA: TGCGCCAGCAGCTTGGCCGGGCAGGGTTACACCGGGGAGCTGTTTTTT. As protein: CASSLAGQGYTGELFF.

The rearrangement joins TRBV19 to TRBJ2-1; 7 bases fit TRBD2. J gave up 6 bases and V 7 bases, and 6 bases lay outside the gene matches. CDR1 and CDR2 (germline): LNHDA, SQIVND (reference sequence). The CDR3 runs 13 residues. The CDR3 DNA reads as TGTGCCAGTAACGGGAGGCTCTCCAATGAGCAGTTCTTC. Protein product: CASNGRLSNEQFF.